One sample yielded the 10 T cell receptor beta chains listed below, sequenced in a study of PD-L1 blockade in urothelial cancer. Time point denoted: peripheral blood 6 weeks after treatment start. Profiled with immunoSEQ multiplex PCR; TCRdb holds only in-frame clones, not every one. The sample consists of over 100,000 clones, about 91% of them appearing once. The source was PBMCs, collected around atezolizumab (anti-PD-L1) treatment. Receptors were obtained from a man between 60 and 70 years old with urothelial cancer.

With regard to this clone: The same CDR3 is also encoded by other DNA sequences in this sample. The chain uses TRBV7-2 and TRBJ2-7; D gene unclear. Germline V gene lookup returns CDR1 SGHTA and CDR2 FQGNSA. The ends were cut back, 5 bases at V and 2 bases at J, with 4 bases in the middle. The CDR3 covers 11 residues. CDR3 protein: CASSPAYEQYF. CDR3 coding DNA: TGTGCCAGCAGCCCGGCCTACGAGCAGTACTTC. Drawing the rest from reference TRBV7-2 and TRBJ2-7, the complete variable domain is GAGVSQSPSNKVTEKGKDVELRCDPISGHTALYWYRQSLGQGLEFLIYFQGNSAPDKSGLPSDRFSAERTGGSVSTLTIQRTQQEDSAVYLCASSPAYEQYFGPGTRLTVT.

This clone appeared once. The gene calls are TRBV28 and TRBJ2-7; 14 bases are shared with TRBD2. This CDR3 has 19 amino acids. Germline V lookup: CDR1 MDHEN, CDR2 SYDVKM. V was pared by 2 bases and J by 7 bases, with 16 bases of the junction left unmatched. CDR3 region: CASSLKTGTSGSGVLEQYF. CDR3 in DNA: TGTGCCAGCAGTTTAAAGACCGGGACTAGCGGGAGCGGGGTCTTGGAGCAGTACTTC.

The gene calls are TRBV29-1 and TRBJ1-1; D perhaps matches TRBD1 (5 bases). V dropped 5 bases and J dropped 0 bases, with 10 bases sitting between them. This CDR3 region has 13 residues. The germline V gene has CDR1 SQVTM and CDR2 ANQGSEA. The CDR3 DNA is TGCAGCGTTCTGGCGGGGCTGAACACTGAAGCTTTCTTT. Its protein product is CSVLAGLNTEAFF.

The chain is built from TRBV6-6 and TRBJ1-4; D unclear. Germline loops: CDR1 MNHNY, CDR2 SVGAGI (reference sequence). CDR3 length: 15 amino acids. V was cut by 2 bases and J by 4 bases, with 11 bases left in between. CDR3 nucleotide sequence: TGTGCCAGCAGTTACGAGGCGGCCTTTAATGAAAAACTGTTTTTT. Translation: CASSYEAAFNEKLFF.

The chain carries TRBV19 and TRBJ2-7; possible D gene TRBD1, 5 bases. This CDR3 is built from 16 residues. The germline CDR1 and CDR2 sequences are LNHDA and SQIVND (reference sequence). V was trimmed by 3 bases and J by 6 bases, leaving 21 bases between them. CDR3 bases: TGTGCCAGTAGTATTAGTACAGGAAGGACGTCGGTCGAGCAGTACTTC. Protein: CASSISTGRTSVEQYF.

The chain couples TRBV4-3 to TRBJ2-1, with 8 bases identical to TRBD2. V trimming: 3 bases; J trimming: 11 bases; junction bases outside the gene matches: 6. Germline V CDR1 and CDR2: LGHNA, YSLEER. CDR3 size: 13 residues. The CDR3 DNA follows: TGCGCCAGCAGCCATCGAGCGGGGGTTCAGCAGTTCTTC. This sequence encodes CASSHRAGVQQFF.

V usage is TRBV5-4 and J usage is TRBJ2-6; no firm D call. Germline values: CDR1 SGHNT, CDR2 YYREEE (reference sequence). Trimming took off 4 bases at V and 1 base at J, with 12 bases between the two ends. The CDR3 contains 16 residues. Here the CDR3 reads CASSLTARSGANVLTF. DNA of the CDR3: TGTGCCAGCAGCCTCACCGCACGGTCTGGGGCCAACGTCCTGACTTTC.

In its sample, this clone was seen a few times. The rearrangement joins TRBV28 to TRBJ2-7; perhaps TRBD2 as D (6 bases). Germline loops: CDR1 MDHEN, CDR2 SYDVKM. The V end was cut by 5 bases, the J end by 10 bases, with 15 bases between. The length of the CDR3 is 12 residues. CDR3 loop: CASSPRERRQYF. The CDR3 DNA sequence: TGTGCCAGCAGTCCCCGGGAGCGCCGCCAGTACTTC.

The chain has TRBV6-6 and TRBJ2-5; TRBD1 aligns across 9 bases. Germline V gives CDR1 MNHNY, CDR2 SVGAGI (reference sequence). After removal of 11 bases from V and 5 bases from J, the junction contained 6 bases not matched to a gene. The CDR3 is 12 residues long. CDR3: CAGGTGSETQYF. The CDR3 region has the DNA TGTGCCGGAGGGACAGGGTCGGAGACCCAGTACTTC.

This CDR3 reads CASSLGLAGPSEQFF. The DNA for the CDR3 is TGTGCCAGCAGCCTCGGACTAGCGGGACCCTCCGAGCAGTTCTTC. The chain couples TRBV5-8 to TRBJ2-1; 12 nucleotides line up with TRBD2. Germline V lookup: CDR1 SGHTS, CDR2 YDEGEE. Trimming took 4 bases from V and 10 from J; bases not matched to a gene: 9. The CDR3 is 15 residues long.